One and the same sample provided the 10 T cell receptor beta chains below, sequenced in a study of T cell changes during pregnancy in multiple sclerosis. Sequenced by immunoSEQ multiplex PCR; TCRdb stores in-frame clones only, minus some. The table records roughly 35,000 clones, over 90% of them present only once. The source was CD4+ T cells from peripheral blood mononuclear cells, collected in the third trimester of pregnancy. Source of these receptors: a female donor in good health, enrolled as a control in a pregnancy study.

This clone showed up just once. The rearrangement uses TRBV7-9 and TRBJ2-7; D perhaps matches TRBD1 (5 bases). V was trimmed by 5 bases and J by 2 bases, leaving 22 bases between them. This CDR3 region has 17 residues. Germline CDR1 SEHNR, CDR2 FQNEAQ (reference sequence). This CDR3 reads CASSHSRIQGGTYEQYF. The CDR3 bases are TGTGCCAGCAGCCACAGTCGGATCCAGGGCGGCACCTACGAGCAGTACTTC.

CDR3 bases: TGTGCCAGCAGCTACCGAAAGCGGGGGGGCGGAGAGACCCAGTACTTC. Protein product: CASSYRKRGGGETQYF. The V gene is TRBV11-2, the J gene TRBJ2-5, with 10 nucleotides matching TRBD2. CDR1 and CDR2 (germline): SGHAT, FQNNGV. This CDR3 contains 16 residues. V lost 4 bases and J lost 4; bases outside the gene matches: 9.

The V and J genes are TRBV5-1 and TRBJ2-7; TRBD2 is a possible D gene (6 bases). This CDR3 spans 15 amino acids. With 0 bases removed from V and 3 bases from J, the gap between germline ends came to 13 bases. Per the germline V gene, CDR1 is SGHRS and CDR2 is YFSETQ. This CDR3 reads CASSLDLTGDYEQYF. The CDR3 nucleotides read TGCGCCAGCAGCTTGGACCTGACGGGAGACTACGAGCAGTACTTC.

In DNA, the CDR3 is TGTGCCAGCAGCTTAGTGCGGGGAGGAGGCTACACCTTC. This codes for CASSLVRGGGYTF. The rearrangement uses TRBV7-9 and TRBJ1-2; D is uncertain. The CDR3 is 13 amino acids. V lost 1 base and J 8 bases, leaving 11 bases between the germline ends. Looked up from germline, CDR1 is SEHNR and CDR2 is FQNEAQ (reference sequence).

CDR3 in amino acids: CASSASGKGGYTF. The CDR3 DNA follows: TGTGCCAGCAGCGCATCAGGGAAGGGAGGCTACACCTTC. The chain has TRBV14 and TRBJ1-2, with a tentative D call TRBD1 (5 bases). The CDR3 contains 13 residues. Germline CDR1 SGHDN, CDR2 FVKESK. The V and J ends lost 5 bases and 8 bases respectively, with 15 bases between them.

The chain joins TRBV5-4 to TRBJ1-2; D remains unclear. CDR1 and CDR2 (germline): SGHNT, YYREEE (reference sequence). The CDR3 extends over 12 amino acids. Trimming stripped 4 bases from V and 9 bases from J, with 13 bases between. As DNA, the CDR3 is TGTGCCAGCAGCCCAAATTACCAGAGCTACACCTTC. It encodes CASSPNYQSYTF.

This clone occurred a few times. CDR3 bases: TGTGCCAGCAGCTTAGGGGGACAGGGACTCACTGGAAACACCATATATTTT. Encoded protein: CASSLGGQGLTGNTIYF. The chain carries TRBV7-2 and TRBJ1-3, with 9 bases fitting TRBD1. Germline V gene lookup returns CDR1 SGHTA and CDR2 FQGNSA. J lost 2 bases, V lost 1 base, and 6 bases had no gene match. The CDR3 contains 17 residues.

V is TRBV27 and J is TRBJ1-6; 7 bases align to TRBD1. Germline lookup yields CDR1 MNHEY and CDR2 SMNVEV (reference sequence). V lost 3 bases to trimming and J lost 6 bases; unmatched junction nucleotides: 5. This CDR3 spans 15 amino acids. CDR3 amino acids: CASSLQQGSNSPLHF. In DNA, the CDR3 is TGTGCCAGCAGTTTGCAACAGGGGAGTAATTCACCCCTCCACTTT.

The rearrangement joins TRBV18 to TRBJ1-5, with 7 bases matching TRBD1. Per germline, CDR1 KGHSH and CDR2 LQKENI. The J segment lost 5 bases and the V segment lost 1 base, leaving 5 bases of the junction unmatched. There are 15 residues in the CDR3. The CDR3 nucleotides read TGTGCCAGCTCACCACTACCCACAGGGGATCAGCCCCAGCATTTT. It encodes CASSPLPTGDQPQHF.

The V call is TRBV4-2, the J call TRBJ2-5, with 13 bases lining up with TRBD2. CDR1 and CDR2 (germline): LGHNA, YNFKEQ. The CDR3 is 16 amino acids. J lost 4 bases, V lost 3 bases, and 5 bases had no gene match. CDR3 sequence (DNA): TGTGCCAGCAGCCATGGGACTAGCGGGGCTGCAGAGACCCAGTACTTC. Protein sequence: CASSHGTSGAAETQYF.